The 28 T cell receptor beta chains given below trace back to one sample, sequenced in a study of T cell changes during pregnancy in multiple sclerosis (dated by TCRdb to about 2019). The receptor library was made with the immunoSEQ multiplex PCR assay. Here the immuneACCESS table is served through TCRdb, limited to in-frame sequences with V and J called. Missing clones are a known gap in these copies; in checked studies unresolved V genes cover under half, and the rest lacks a known reason. The sample yields over 45,000 clones; about 90% were counted once. The ten largest clones take up 0.95% to 1.5% of the sample. The material sequenced was CD4+ T cells from peripheral blood mononuclear cells, taken in the second trimester of pregnancy. The receptors shown here come from a female donor with multiple sclerosis, enrolled in a pregnancy study.

This clone was detected only a few times. J is TRBJ2-2 and V is TRBV28, with TRBD2 matching 12 bases. With 7 bases clipped from V and 6 bases from J, the junction kept 12 bases outside the gene matches. CDR3 length: 17 residues. Germline V CDR1 and CDR2: MDHEN, SYDVKM. This CDR3 is CASTDSPLAGGAGELFF. The CDR3 region has the DNA TGTGCCAGCACCGACTCCCCTCTAGCGGGAGGGGCCGGGGAGCTGTTTTTT.

Only a few counts were recorded for this clone. The chain employs TRBV10-3 and TRBJ1-1; possible D gene TRBD1, 6 bases. Germline CDR1 and CDR2: ENHRY and SYGVKD. Between the trimmed V and J ends, which lost 6 bases and 1 base, there was a span of 15 bases. This CDR3 region has 15 residues. CDR3 protein: CAIRKSDRQNTEAFF. The CDR3 nucleotides read TGTGCCATCAGGAAATCGGACAGACAGAACACTGAAGCTTTCTTT.

The chain uses TRBV19 and TRBJ2-3; a possible D gene is TRBD1 (5 bases). The CDR3 spans 15 residues. Germline CDR1 is LNHDA and CDR2 is SQIVND (reference sequence). The germline V and J ends were trimmed by 0 bases and 4 bases, with 11 bases remaining between them. CDR3 sequence (DNA): TGTGCCAGTAGTATAGACAGGGAATACGCAGATACGCAGTATTTT. This gives the protein CASSIDREYADTQYF. The whole variable domain, filled in from reference TRBV19 and TRBJ2-3, reads DGGITQSPKYLFRKEGQNVTLSCEQNLNHDAMYWYRQDPGQGLRLIYYSQIVNDFQKGDIAEGYSVSREKKESFPLTVTSAQKNPTAFYLCASSIDREYADTQYFGPGTRLTVL.

The rearrangement links TRBV5-4 to TRBJ2-4; D may be TRBD1 (5 bases). This CDR3 has 13 residues. Deletions cut 5 bases from V and 8 bases from J, with 14 bases between. CDR1 and CDR2 (germline): SGHNT, YYREEE (reference sequence). The CDR3 nucleotides read TGTGCCAGCAGATCTTTAGGGGCGGACATTCAGTACTTC. Translating it yields CASRSLGADIQYF.

The chain combines TRBV5-5 with TRBJ2-4; weak D call: TRBD1 (6 bases). The V end lost 0 bases, the J end lost 7 bases, and 11 bases lay between the germline ends. The germline V gene encodes CDR1 SGHKS and CDR2 YYEKEE (reference sequence). The CDR3 spans 14 residues. The chain's CDR3 is CASSLGGPGNIQYF. Here the CDR3 DNA reads TGTGCCAGCAGCTTGGGGGGGCCGGGGAACATTCAGTACTTC.

This clone showed up just a few times. The V gene is TRBV10-1, the J gene TRBJ1-1; D unclear. There are 17 residues in the CDR3. Germline assignment: CDR1 WNHNN and CDR2 SYGVQD (reference sequence). V dropped 2 bases and J dropped 1 base, with 17 bases sitting between them. CDR3 DNA: TGCGCCAGCAGTGAGGCTAGTCGGTCTTTTCCGAACACTGAAGCTTTCTTT. Translating gives CASSEASRSFPNTEAFF.

This rearrangement joins TRBV5-1 to TRBJ1-2; TRBD1 matches 7 bases. The CDR3 has 15 residues. CDR1 and CDR2 (germline): SGHRS, YFSETQ. V gave up 0 bases and J gave up 5 bases; unmatched junction bases: 7. CDR3 residues: CASSLGQGVRYGYTF. DNA of the CDR3: TGCGCCAGCAGCTTGGGCCAGGGGGTTCGGTATGGCTACACCTTC.

This sequence joins TRBV5-1 and TRBJ2-7; 13 bases line up with TRBD2. The ends lost 4 bases at V and 4 bases at J; junction bases unmatched: 17. This CDR3 has 19 amino acids. Germline V gene data show CDR1 as SGHRS and CDR2 as YFSETQ. DNA of the CDR3: TGCGCCAGCAGCCCATCCACCGGGACTAGCGGGATCTGGGTTTACGAGCAGTACTTC. Protein: CASSPSTGTSGIWVYEQYF.

The chain uses TRBV4-1 and TRBJ1-2; 9 positions agree with TRBD1. Per the germline V gene, CDR1 is MGHRA and CDR2 is YSYEKL. The V gene end was trimmed by 6 bases and the J gene end by 6 bases; junction bases not matched to a gene: 14. This CDR3 has 16 amino acids. The CDR3 loop is CASSEGQGGGVNGYTF. CDR3 nucleotides: TGCGCCAGCAGTGAGGGACAGGGAGGTGGTGTAAATGGCTACACCTTC.

In DNA form, the CDR3 reads TGTGCCAGTAGTTTGGGCCTAGCGGGAGAAGGAACGCAGTATTTT. This codes for CASSLGLAGEGTQYF. The chain carries TRBV19 and TRBJ2-3, with TRBD2 identical over 10 bases. Germline values: CDR1 LNHDA, CDR2 SQIVND (reference sequence). The CDR3 runs to 15 residues. Trimming took 5 bases from V and 9 from J; bases not matched to a gene: 11.

The chain recombines TRBV30 with TRBJ1-4, with 11 bases that match TRBD1. In germline, CDR1 is GTSNPN, CDR2 SVGIG (reference sequence). This CDR3 contains 14 residues. V was pared by 2 bases and J by 7 bases, with 3 bases of the junction left unmatched. The CDR3 reads CAWSPGQGGEKLFF. The CDR3 region has the DNA TGTGCCTGGAGTCCGGGACAGGGGGGTGAAAAACTGTTTTTT.

This clone was seen just once. The gene calls are TRBV6-1 and TRBJ2-7, with 12 bases fitting TRBD2. V was pared by 6 bases and J by 2 bases, with 5 bases of the junction left unmatched. This CDR3 is built from 15 residues. Germline CDR1 reads MNHNS; CDR2 reads SASEGT. In DNA form, the CDR3 reads TGTGCCAGCAGGCTAGGACTAGCGGGACCCTACGAGCAGTACTTC. This encodes CASRLGLAGPYEQYF.

The sample holds one count of this clone. The chain couples TRBV11-2 to TRBJ1-4; 9 nucleotides agree with TRBD1. Trimming cost V 6 bases and J 1 base; bases outside gene matches: 12. In germline, CDR1 is SGHAT, CDR2 FQNNGV. This CDR3 is built from 18 residues. CDR3 in amino acids: CASSPPRQGGRTNEKLFF. DNA for the CDR3: TGTGCCAGCAGTCCCCCGAGACAGGGGGGTAGAACTAATGAAAAACTGTTTTTT.

The chain couples TRBV7-2 to TRBJ2-7, with TRBD2 matching over 10 bases. V shed 7 bases and J 3 bases; nucleotides not matched to a gene: 9. Germline V gene sequence: CDR1 SGHTA, CDR2 FQGNSA. The length of the CDR3 is 15 residues. CDR3 loop: CASNGGVAGGYEQYF. The CDR3 nucleotides read TGTGCCAGCAACGGTGGGGTAGCGGGAGGCTACGAGCAGTACTTC.

The chain recombines TRBV11-2 with TRBJ2-1, with 12 bases aligning to TRBD2. This CDR3 is 15 amino acids long. Trimming at V came to 7 bases and at J to 9 bases, leaving 10 bases not matched to a gene. The germline V gene encodes CDR1 SGHAT and CDR2 FQNNGV. The CDR3 region is CASNKLAGGPSEQFF. The CDR3 DNA reads TGTGCCAGCAATAAGCTAGCGGGAGGGCCTAGTGAGCAGTTCTTC.

The J gene is TRBJ1-2, the V gene TRBV28, with 7 bases fitting TRBD1. CDR3 size: 14 residues. The V gene end was trimmed by 2 bases and the J gene end by 3 bases; junction bases not matched to a gene: 3. Germline loops: CDR1 MDHEN, CDR2 SYDVKM. DNA for the CDR3: TGTGCCAGCAGTTTAGCCGGGACAGACTATGGCTACACCTTC. Translation gives CASSLAGTDYGYTF.

The rearrangement uses TRBV27 and TRBJ1-1; D not certain. The ends were cut back, 5 bases at V and 3 bases at J, with 16 bases in the middle. Germline V lookup: CDR1 MNHEY, CDR2 SMNVEV (reference sequence). The CDR3 runs to 15 residues. The CDR3 spells CASSPPEETDTEAFF. CDR3 DNA: TGTGCCAGCAGTCCCCCCGAGGAGACGGACACTGAAGCTTTCTTT.

CDR3: CASSPGTRSDGEQFF. In DNA form, the CDR3 reads TGTGCCAGCAGCCCCGGGACTAGATCTGATGGTGAGCAGTTCTTC. This chain connects TRBV7-3 to TRBJ2-1; 8 nucleotides align to TRBD2. The CDR3 extends over 15 amino acids. With V trimmed by 5 bases and J by 9 bases, 12 bases remained unmatched. Germline loops: CDR1 SGHTA, CDR2 FQGTGA.

This rearrangement joins TRBV28 to TRBJ1-1, with D hard to call. The CDR3 runs 14 residues. Germline V gene sequence: CDR1 MDHEN, CDR2 SYDVKM. The V gene lost 10 bases and the J gene lost 4 bases, with 19 bases spanning the gap. The CDR3 sequence is CATFSATGSTEAFF. The CDR3 nucleotides read TGTGCCACCTTTTCTGCGACTGGAAGCACTGAAGCTTTCTTT.

The chain employs TRBV5-1 and TRBJ1-1; TRBD1 aligns across 9 bases. Germline V gene data show CDR1 as SGHRS and CDR2 as YFSETQ. V lost 4 bases to trimming and J lost 5 bases; unmatched junction nucleotides: 9. This CDR3 has 15 residues. This chain's CDR3 is CASSQDTGGVTEAFF. CDR3 sequence (DNA): TGCGCCAGCAGCCAAGATACAGGGGGCGTTACTGAAGCTTTCTTT.

This chain connects TRBV28 to TRBJ1-4; 9 nucleotides align to TRBD1. The ends lost 7 bases at V and 3 bases at J; junction bases unmatched: 6. This CDR3 comprises 15 residues. Germline V gives CDR1 MDHEN, CDR2 SYDVKM. CDR3 sequence reads: CASIPQGASNEKLFF. For the CDR3, the DNA is TGTGCCAGCATCCCACAGGGGGCCTCTAATGAAAAACTGTTTTTT.

This clone was recorded once. V is TRBV30 and J is TRBJ1-1; 10 nucleotides align to TRBD1. Germline V CDR1 and CDR2: GTSNPN, SVGIG (reference sequence). V shed 1 base, J shed 10 bases, and the junction held 9 bases outside the gene matches. The length of the CDR3 is 14 residues. CDR3 coding DNA: TGTGCCTGGAGTGAGATTGGGGGACAGGGGAGAGCTTTCTTT. It is translated as CAWSEIGGQGRAFF.

The rearrangement joins TRBV6-6 to TRBJ1-5; D perhaps matches TRBD1 (6 bases). CDR1 and CDR2 (germline): MNHNY, SVGAGI (reference sequence). V dropped 0 bases and J dropped 0 bases, with 9 bases sitting between them. This CDR3 is 16 amino acids long. The CDR3 protein is CASSYSLRGSNQPQHF. DNA of the CDR3: TGTGCCAGCAGTTACTCGCTCAGGGGTAGCAATCAGCCCCAGCATTTT.

J is TRBJ2-3 and V is TRBV19; D might be TRBD1 (6 bases). Deletions cut 2 bases from V and 2 bases from J, with 8 bases between. CDR3 length: 14 residues. The germline V gene encodes CDR1 LNHDA and CDR2 SQIVND (reference sequence). The DNA for the CDR3 is TGTGCCAGTAGTATAAACAGGGCCACAGATACGCAGTATTTT. Its translation is CASSINRATDTQYF.

The rearrangement links TRBV11-3 to TRBJ2-5, with a possible D match to TRBD1 (5 bases). Trimming removed 5 bases at V and 5 bases at J, with 9 bases between. Germline values: CDR1 SGHNT, CDR2 YENEEA. The CDR3 has 12 residues. CDR3 protein: CASSQGGETQYF. In nucleotides, the CDR3 is TGTGCCAGCAGCCAGGGTGGGGAGACCCAGTACTTC.

The chain joins TRBV30 to TRBJ1-6; a weak D match, TRBD1 (5 bases). Trimming took 8 bases from V and 7 from J, leaving 21 bases between them. Per the germline V gene, CDR1 is GTSNPN and CDR2 is SVGIG (reference sequence). There are 15 residues in the CDR3. The CDR3 DNA reads TGTGCCGGGGCCATCGGGGGTACCGGCAATTCACCCCTCCACTTT. Translating it yields CAGAIGGTGNSPLHF.

CDR3 region: CASSSTGNSGYTF. Written as DNA, the CDR3 is TGTGCCAGCAGTTCCACAGGGAATTCTGGCTACACCTTC. This chain links TRBV27 with TRBJ1-2, with D perhaps matching TRBD1 (6 bases). Germline V gene sequence: CDR1 MNHEY, CDR2 SMNVEV (reference sequence). V lost 4 bases to trimming and J lost 7 bases, with 13 bases between them. The CDR3 consists of 13 residues.

This chain links TRBV7-9 with TRBJ1-5; tentative D call: TRBD1 (5 bases). V lost 3 bases, J lost 7 bases, and 7 bases lay in between. This CDR3 is 12 amino acids long. Per germline, CDR1 SEHNR and CDR2 FQNEAQ (reference sequence). Here the CDR3 reads CASSFPGQPQHF. The CDR3 bases are TGTGCCAGCAGCTTTCCAGGGCAGCCCCAGCATTTT. The variable domain in full, with the rest retrieved from reference TRBV7-9 and TRBJ1-5, is DTGVSQNPRHKITKRGQNVTFRCDPISEHNRLYWYRQTLGQGPEFLTYFQNEAQLEKSRLLSDRFSAERPKGSFSTLEIQRTEQGDSAMYLCASSFPGQPQHFGDGTRLSIL.